Below are 23 T cell receptor beta chains sequenced from a single sample in a study of T cells after yellow fever vaccination (dated by TCRdb to about 2019). The library came from 5' RACE. Sequencing was performed on an Illumina HiSeq 2500. Starting from the raw public reads, TCRdb applied fastp trimming at Q25, assembled clones with MiXCR and retained in-frame beta chains. Each CDR3 protein gets just one entry, which takes the most common genes and DNA from the rows behind it. This sample lists 200,000 or so distinct CDR3 sequences; 6% to 8% were detected once. Jointly, the top ten make up approximately 1.1% of the sample. Reading the label with the study, this specimen's treatment or condition is: live attenuated yellow fever vaccine strain. Source: CD4+ T cells sorted from PBMCs, taken on the day of the yellow fever booster vaccination. The receptors here all came from a man younger than 45 who received the YFV17D yellow fever vaccine.

This clonotype turned up a few times. The chain uses TRBV7-9 and TRBJ1-2, with unresolved D. Germline CDR1 and CDR2: SEHNR and FQNEAQ (reference sequence). This CDR3 comprises 11 residues. Trimming stripped 4 bases from V and 8 bases from J, with 8 bases between. The CDR3 bases are TGTGCCAGCAGCTGGGGAGGAGGCTACACCTTC. Its protein product is CASSWGGGYTF.

The table lists this clonotype with many counts. The V gene is TRBV20-1, the J gene TRBJ1-2; D uncertain. V lost 0 bases and J lost 0, with 5 bases in between. The CDR3 has 13 amino acids. Germline-derived CDR1 and CDR2 are DFQATT and SNEGSKA (reference sequence). Written as DNA, the CDR3 is TGCAGTGCTAGAGATGCAACTAACTATGGCTACACCTTC. Translating it yields CSARDATNYGYTF.

This clonotype appeared a few times. The chain employs TRBV7-9 and TRBJ1-1, with no clear D. This CDR3 has 12 amino acids. Trimming removed 5 bases from V and 6 bases from J, with 10 bases in between. Looked up from germline, CDR1 is SEHNR and CDR2 is FQNEAQ (reference sequence). CDR3 coding DNA: TGTGCCAGCAGCCGGACTCACCCTGAAGCTTTCTTT. Its translation is CASSRTHPEAFF.

At least ten counts were recorded for this clonotype. This chain links TRBV7-6 with TRBJ2-1, with D possibly TRBD2 on 5 matching bases. Trimming removed 4 bases from V and 4 bases from J, with 11 bases in between. Germline lookup yields CDR1 SGHVS and CDR2 FNYEAQ. The CDR3 has 14 residues. CDR3 in amino acids: CASSSAPGYNEQFF. CDR3 bases: TGTGCCAGCAGCTCCGCCCCGGGATACAATGAGCAGTTCTTC. Together with reference TRBV7-6 and TRBJ2-1, the CDR3 gives the full variable domain: GAGVSQSPRYKVTKRGQDVALRCDPISGHVSLYWYRQALGQGPEFLTYFNYEAQQDKSGLPNDRFSAERPEGSISTLTIQRTEQRDSAMYRCASSSAPGYNEQFFGPGTRLTVL.

This clonotype was detected only a few times. The gene calls are TRBV9 and TRBJ1-4, with TRBD1 matching 9 bases. V lost 4 bases to trimming and J lost 8 bases; unmatched junction nucleotides: 6. The length of the CDR3 is 14 residues. CDR1 is SGDLS and CDR2 is YYNGEE in the germline V gene. CDR3 sequence (DNA): TGTGCCAGCAGCATCGGGACAGGGAAAGAAAAACTGTTTTTT. This sequence encodes CASSIGTGKEKLFF.

V and J are TRBV7-3 and TRBJ2-5; 14 bases line up with TRBD2. Germline CDR1 SGHTA, CDR2 FQGTGA. Unmatched junction bases numbered 5, after V lost 4 bases and J lost 4 bases. The CDR3 spans 16 residues. The DNA of the CDR3 is TGTGCCAGCAGCTCAACGGGACTAGCGGGAGCAGAGACCCAGTACTTC. Translation gives CASSSTGLAGAETQYF.

This clonotype came up many times. At one of its ends the junction is not consistent with the germline gene, which may arise from a read error. The chain uses TRBV5-1 and TRBJ2-7; 15 nucleotides align to TRBD2. CDR1 is SGHRS, CDR2 YFSETQ, per germline. The CDR3 loop spans 12 amino acids. The CDR3 loop reads CASSGGTSGRTF. DNA of the CDR3: TGCGCCAGCAGCGGCGGGACTAGCGGGAGGACCTTC.

This clonotype was observed at least ten times. The chain carries TRBV12-3 or TRBV12-4 and TRBJ1-1, with D possibly TRBD1 on 6 matching bases. The CDR3 loop spans 13 amino acids. Trimming cost V 7 bases and J 0 bases, with 9 bases left between them. CDR3 amino acids: CASTGQMNTEAFF. The CDR3, as DNA: TGTGCCAGCACCGGACAGATGAACACTGAAGCTTTCTTT.

This clonotype was seen a handful of times. The chain employs TRBV7-2 and TRBJ2-1, with D perhaps given as TRBD1 or TRBD2 (5 bases each). The CDR3 extends over 11 amino acids. V was shortened by 1 base and J by 11 bases, with 6 bases between the two germline ends. Looked up from germline, CDR1 is SGHTA and CDR2 is FQGNSA. The CDR3 DNA is TGTGCCAGCAGCTTAGGGGGGAAGCAGTTCTTC. Protein: CASSLGGKQFF.

This clonotype was detected ten times or more. The chain couples TRBV7-2 to TRBJ2-3; 9 bases align to TRBD2. Germline V gene lookup returns CDR1 SGHTA and CDR2 FQGNSA. V shed 4 bases, J shed 2 bases, and the junction held 7 bases outside the gene matches. The CDR3 has 16 residues. The CDR3 region has the DNA TGTGCCAGCAGCTGGAAAGCGGGAGGATCCACAGATACGCAGTATTTT. Its translation is CASSWKAGGSTDTQYF.

This clonotype showed up just a few times. This chain uses TRBV12-3 or TRBV12-4 with TRBJ2-1; 12 nucleotides line up with TRBD2. The CDR3 extends over 14 amino acids. The ends lost 6 bases at V and 8 bases at J; junction bases unmatched: 5. The CDR3 spells CASSRLAGDYEQFF. The CDR3, as DNA: TGTGCCAGCAGCAGACTAGCGGGAGACTATGAGCAGTTCTTC.

This clonotype occurred a few times. The V and J genes are TRBV5-4 and TRBJ2-1, with TRBD1 as a possible D gene (5 bases). This CDR3 has 14 amino acids. Germline V CDR1 and CDR2: SGHNT, YYREEE (reference sequence). Trimming took off 2 bases at V and 5 bases at J, with 11 bases between the two ends. The CDR3 sequence is CASSFTLDNNEQFF. In DNA form, the CDR3 reads TGTGCCAGCAGCTTTACCCTGGACAACAATGAGCAGTTCTTC.

V usage is TRBV20-1 and J usage is TRBJ2-7; the match to TRBD1 covers 9 bases. Germline CDR1 DFQATT, CDR2 SNEGSKA (reference sequence). Trimming took 5 bases from V and 1 from J; bases not matched to a gene: 6. The CDR3 is 14 amino acids. This CDR3 reads CSAYPGTGSYEQYF. CDR3 coding DNA: TGCAGTGCTTACCCCGGGACAGGGTCCTACGAGCAGTACTTC.

This clonotype occurred a few times. The J gene is TRBJ2-4, the V gene TRBV12-3 or TRBV12-4; no clear D gene. V was pared by 5 bases and J by 0 bases, with 11 bases between. CDR3 length equals 15 residues. The CDR3 region is CASSPSARAKNIQYF. As DNA, the CDR3 is TGTGCCAGCAGTCCCTCGGCCCGAGCCAAAAACATTCAGTACTTC.

This clonotype was picked up a small number of times. This CDR3 is CSARKGTQETQYF. CDR3 nucleotide sequence: TGCAGTGCTAGAAAGGGAACCCAAGAGACCCAGTACTTC. The V and J genes are TRBV20-1 and TRBJ2-5, with D unclear. Germline V CDR1 and CDR2: DFQATT, SNEGSKA (reference sequence). The CDR3 runs 13 residues. V lost 2 bases and J 1 base, leaving 8 bases between the germline ends.

Points on this clonotype: Since a much larger clone is just one base distant, this may be a read error. The chain uses TRBV7-7 and TRBJ2-5, with D perhaps matching TRBD2 (6 bases). The CDR3 extends over 13 amino acids. Looked up from germline, CDR1 is SSHAT and CDR2 is FNYEAQ (reference sequence). As DNA, the CDR3 is TGTTCCAGCAGCTTAGCTCAGGAGGGGACCCAGTACTTC. It encodes CSSSLAQEGTQYF.

This clonotype was counted at least ten times. The V and J genes are TRBV20-1 and TRBJ2-1; 9 positions match TRBD2. Trimming took 3 bases from V and 10 from J; bases not matched to a gene: 13. CDR1 DFQATT and CDR2 SNEGSKA come from the germline V gene (reference sequence). The CDR3 is 15 amino acids. CDR3 residues: CSASNPGLATGEQFF. DNA for the CDR3: TGCAGTGCTAGCAACCCAGGACTAGCGACCGGGGAGCAGTTCTTC.

This clonotype has a count of ten or more. The chain's CDR3 is CASSLGWSSGNTIYF. Here the CDR3 DNA reads TGTGCCAGCAGCTTGGGGTGGAGCTCTGGAAACACCATATATTTT. The rearrangement links TRBV5-5 to TRBJ1-3; D remains unclear. Trimming pared 0 bases from V and 0 bases from J, leaving 7 bases between. The CDR3 has 15 amino acids. CDR1 is SGHKS and CDR2 is YYEKEE in the germline V gene (reference sequence).

This clonotype was picked up many times. The chain couples TRBV4-3 to TRBJ2-7, with D uncertain. Germline V gene data show CDR1 as LGHNA and CDR2 as YSLEER. Trimming stripped 0 bases from V and 3 bases from J, with 6 bases between. The CDR3 contains 13 residues. CDR3 sequence: CASSQDLGYEQYF. The CDR3 DNA is TGCGCCAGCAGCCAAGATCTCGGCTACGAGCAGTACTTC.

This clonotype was detected ten times or more. This chain joins TRBV3-1 and TRBJ2-1; D unresolved. The V end lost 7 bases, the J end lost 1 base, and 5 bases lay between the germline ends. The CDR3 runs to 12 residues. CDR1 LGHDT and CDR2 YNNKEL come from the germline V gene (reference sequence). The CDR3 sequence: CASKGSYNEQFF. The CDR3, as DNA: TGTGCCAGCAAGGGATCCTACAATGAGCAGTTCTTC.

This clonotype was detected a few times. This chain joins TRBV20-1 and TRBJ2-3; D remains unclear. From germline, CDR1 is DFQATT and CDR2 SNEGSKA (reference sequence). The CDR3 extends over 14 amino acids. The V and J ends lost 0 bases and 0 bases respectively, with 7 bases between them. The CDR3 is CSARDGRSTDTQYF. The CDR3 nucleotides are TGCAGTGCTAGAGATGGTAGGAGCACAGATACGCAGTATTTT.

The J gene is TRBJ2-7, the V gene TRBV7-2; D is tentatively TRBD1 or TRBD2 (6 bases each). Germline CDR1 is SGHTA and CDR2 is FQGNSA. The CDR3 covers 16 residues. V was pared by 1 base and J by 0 bases, with 13 bases between. CDR3: CASSLEGGGSSYEQYF. CDR3 coding DNA: TGTGCCAGCAGCTTAGAGGGGGGAGGTTCCTCCTACGAGCAGTACTTC.

This clonotype showed up just a few times. This chain links TRBV6-1 with TRBJ2-1; the match to TRBD2 covers 10 bases. This CDR3 has 14 amino acids. Germline V lookup: CDR1 MNHNS, CDR2 SASEGT. The junction had 5 bases not matched to a gene; V was cut back by 6 bases and J by 6 bases. CDR3 bases: TGTGCCAGCAGGGAGCGGGAGGGCCTCAATGAGCAGTTCTTC. As protein: CASREREGLNEQFF.